A single sample is the source of the 23 T cell receptor beta chains below, sequenced in a study of T cell responses to AZD1222 COVID-19 vaccine. The data were produced by immunoSEQ multiplex PCR, yet TCRdb's version contains in-frame clones alone and is incomplete. The sample includes about 130,000 clones, approximately 90% of them seen just once. The sequences come from peripheral blood, collected on day 0 of AZD1222 vaccination. All receptors come from an adult in good health.

The V and J genes are TRBV15 and TRBJ2-1; D ambiguous. Per the germline V gene, CDR1 is LNHNV and CDR2 is YYDKDF (reference sequence). The germline V and J ends were trimmed by 0 bases and 7 bases, with 4 bases remaining between them. The CDR3 extends over 12 amino acids. This CDR3 is CATSRDVNEQFF. CDR3 sequence (DNA): TGTGCCACCAGCAGAGATGTAAATGAGCAGTTCTTC.

For this clone: Given the absence of the conserved phenylalanine or tryptophan at the CDR3 end, a read error is likely. The DNA is omitted, as the CDR3 cannot be located on it reliably, and the CDR3 follows TCRdb's listing. The CDR3 region is CASSSGQASTR. J is TRBJ2-7 and V is TRBV12-3 or TRBV12-4; TRBD1, the table's D call, was not compared with the DNA. Including both end residues, the CDR3 is 11 amino acids long.

The rearrangement joins TRBV10-3 to TRBJ1-2, with D perhaps TRBD1 (6 bases). V was shortened by 2 bases and J by 3 bases, with 13 bases between the two germline ends. The CDR3 spans 15 residues. The germline V gene encodes CDR1 ENHRY and CDR2 SYGVKD. The CDR3 nucleotides are TGTGCCATCAGTGAGGTGGCAGGGGAGGACTATGGCTACACCTTC. Translating gives CAISEVAGEDYGYTF.

V and J are TRBV7-3 and TRBJ1-1, with D maybe TRBD1 (6 bases). The germline V gene has CDR1 SGHTA and CDR2 FQGTGA. With 3 bases removed from V and 6 bases from J, the gap between germline ends came to 11 bases. CDR3 length: 13 amino acids. This CDR3 is CASSFGGGSEAFF. Here the CDR3 DNA reads TGTGCCAGCAGCTTTGGAGGGGGATCTGAAGCTTTCTTT. The full variable domain, with the rest looked up from reference TRBV7-3 and TRBJ1-1, is GAGVSQTPSNKVTEKGKYVELRCDPISGHTALYWYRQSLGQGPEFLIYFQGTGAADDSGLPNDRFFAVRPEGSVSTLKIQRTERGDSAVYLCASSFGGGSEAFFGQGTRLTVV.

As DNA, the CDR3 is TGTGCCAGTAGTCTTATAGAAAAAGGCGAGGAGACCCAGTACTTC. It encodes CASSLIEKGEETQYF. The V and J genes are TRBV19 and TRBJ2-5; D gene uncertain. The V end was cut by 5 bases, the J end by 5 bases, with 18 bases between. The CDR3 contains 15 residues. Germline V gives CDR1 LNHDA, CDR2 SQIVND (reference sequence).

The genes are TRBV29-1 and TRBJ1-5; 10 bases match TRBD1. This CDR3 region has 13 residues. V shed 4 bases, J shed 7 bases, and the junction held 4 bases outside the gene matches. CDR1 and CDR2 from the germline V gene are SQVTM and ANQGSEA. CDR3 amino acids: CSVGDRGGQPQHF. CDR3 DNA: TGCAGCGTTGGGGACAGGGGCGGGCAGCCCCAGCATTTT.

The chain combines TRBV19 with TRBJ2-7; perhaps D is TRBD1 or TRBD2 (6 bases each). Germline assignment: CDR1 LNHDA and CDR2 SQIVND (reference sequence). Trimming cost V 2 bases and J 1 base, with 18 bases left between them. The CDR3 length is 17 residues. The CDR3, as DNA: TGTGCCAGTAGTATAAGCCCCCGGAGGGGGATTTCCTACGAGCAGTACTTC. Amino acid sequence: CASSISPRRGISYEQYF.

V gene TRBV20-1 combines with J gene TRBJ1-2; D uncertain. V lost 3 bases to trimming and J lost 5 bases, with 13 bases between them. Per the germline V gene, CDR1 is DFQATT and CDR2 is SNEGSKA (reference sequence). CDR3 length: 13 residues. The DNA for the CDR3 is TGCAGTGCTAGTACAACCATCACATATGGCTACACCTTC. As protein: CSASTTITYGYTF.

The chain uses TRBV2 and TRBJ2-5; no reliable D call. V was trimmed by 8 bases and J by 0 bases, leaving 13 bases between them. The CDR3 loop spans 14 amino acids. The germline CDR1 and CDR2 sequences are SNHLY and FYNNEI. DNA for the CDR3: TGTGCCAGCCTACTCGGACGGTACCAAGAGACCCAGTACTTC. The encoded protein is CASLLGRYQETQYF.

The rearrangement joins TRBV7-2 to TRBJ1-2, with D possibly TRBD1 on 5 matching bases. The V end lost 1 base, the J end lost 6 bases, and 21 bases lay between the germline ends. The germline V gene encodes CDR1 SGHTA and CDR2 FQGNSA. The CDR3 runs to 17 residues. The CDR3 DNA is TGTGCCAGCAGCTTAGAACTAGGGGCGCGTTGGAATCATGGCTACACCTTC. It is translated as CASSLELGARWNHGYTF.

This chain joins TRBV6-5 and TRBJ1-1, with D unresolved. The CDR3 extends over 13 amino acids. The V and J ends lost 0 bases and 5 bases respectively, with 7 bases between them. Germline lookup yields CDR1 MNHEY and CDR2 SVGAGI. Here the CDR3 DNA reads TGTGCCAGCAGTTACTCGTCCCAGACTGAAGCTTTCTTT. Translating it yields CASSYSSQTEAFF.

This chain joins TRBV5-1 and TRBJ1-2; a possible D gene is TRBD1 (5 bases). The germline CDR1 and CDR2 sequences are SGHRS and YFSETQ. The V end was cut by 3 bases, the J end by 7 bases, with 13 bases between. CDR3 length: 13 residues. CDR3 sequence (DNA): TGCGCCAGCAGCTCGGGACCGGGGGGTGGCTACACCTTC. It is translated as CASSSGPGGGYTF.

This clone has more than one count but fewer than ten. The J gene is TRBJ2-7, the V gene TRBV3-1 (or the pseudogene TRBV3-2), with a possible D match to TRBD2 (5 bases). Trimming removed 5 bases from V and 4 bases from J, with 15 bases in between. The CDR3 is 14 amino acids. In germline, CDR1 is LGHDT, CDR2 YNNKEL (reference sequence). The CDR3 loop is CASSSAGNSYEQYF. The CDR3 DNA reads TGTGCCAGCAGCTCAGCCGGGAACTCGTACGAGCAGTACTTC.

The V and J genes are TRBV6-5 and TRBJ1-3; D may be TRBD1 (5 bases). The CDR3 is 16 residues long. Germline V gene sequence: CDR1 MNHEY, CDR2 SVGAGI. Deletions cut 0 bases from V and 0 bases from J, with 9 bases between. CDR3 sequence (DNA): TGTGCCAGCAGTTACTCGACAGATGTCTCTGGAAACACCATATATTTT. Translated: CASSYSTDVSGNTIYF.

The J gene is TRBJ1-5, the V gene TRBV5-5; the D gene is possibly TRBD1 (5 bases). Deletions cut 1 base from V and 0 bases from J, with 14 bases between. Germline V gene sequence: CDR1 SGHKS, CDR2 YYEKEE (reference sequence). The CDR3 extends over 17 amino acids. CDR3 sequence: CASSLTGQVHSNQPQHF. CDR3 nucleotide sequence: TGTGCCAGCAGCTTGACCGGACAAGTTCATAGCAATCAGCCCCAGCATTTT.

The chain combines TRBV28 with TRBJ2-7; TRBD1 matches at 9 bases. The J segment lost 4 bases and the V segment lost 6 bases, leaving 13 bases of the junction unmatched. CDR1 and CDR2 from the germline V gene are MDHEN and SYDVKM. The CDR3 totals 16 residues. The CDR3 bases are TGTGCCAGCAGCCTCTCCGGGACAGGGAAATTTTACGAGCAGTACTTC. Its protein is CASSLSGTGKFYEQYF.

This clone was counted between two and nine times. The chain couples TRBV24-1 to TRBJ1-5; D gene unclear. CDR1 is KGHDR and CDR2 is SFDVKD in the germline V gene. The V end was cut by 4 bases, the J end by 4 bases, with 10 bases between. The CDR3 loop spans 14 amino acids. The CDR3 DNA is TGTGCCACCAGTGACCATTCCTTTAATCAGCCCCAGCATTTT. Translating it yields CATSDHSFNQPQHF.

Here the CDR3 DNA reads TGTGCCAGCAGCCAAGATGGCCCAGGACTCGTAGCCAAAAACATTCAGTACTTC. It yields the protein CASSQDGPGLVAKNIQYF. V gene TRBV3-1 (or the pseudogene TRBV3-2) combines with J gene TRBJ2-4; maybe TRBD2 (5 bases). This CDR3 is built from 18 residues. The V gene's germline CDR1 is LGHDT and CDR2 YNNKEL (reference sequence). Trimming took 0 bases from V and 0 from J, leaving 15 bases between them.

The V gene is TRBV19, the J gene TRBJ1-2, with D maybe TRBD1 (5 bases). CDR1 and CDR2 from the germline V gene are LNHDA and SQIVND (reference sequence). V was clipped by 5 bases and J by 2 bases, with 12 bases between them. The CDR3 contains 14 residues. CDR3 region: CASSLGRGNYGYTF. For the CDR3, the DNA is TGTGCCAGTAGTCTTGGACGGGGGAACTATGGCTACACCTTC.

The genes are TRBV4-2 and TRBJ1-4, with D hard to call. CDR3 length equals 15 residues. V was trimmed by 1 base and J by 1 base, leaving 7 bases between them. Germline CDR1 reads LGHNA; CDR2 reads YNFKEQ. The CDR3 bases are TGTGCCAGCAGCCAAGGCGGACTAACTAATGAAAAACTGTTTTTT. The encoded protein is CASSQGGLTNEKLFF.

The CDR3 nucleotides read TGTGCCAGCAGCTTGACTAGCCCCGCCTACGAGCAGTACTTC. Its translation is CASSLTSPAYEQYF. The rearrangement links TRBV7-2 to TRBJ2-7; 7 nucleotides align to TRBD2. Germline trimming cut 3 bases from V and 2 bases from J; bases unmatched to any gene: 4. CDR1 is SGHTA and CDR2 is FQGNSA in the germline V gene. The CDR3 loop spans 14 amino acids.

V is TRBV23-1 and J is TRBJ2-7; 10 bases are shared with TRBD1. TRBV23-1 is flagged as an ORF with uncertain function. J gave up 3 bases and V 8 bases, and 7 bases lay outside the gene matches. The CDR3 is 14 amino acids. The CDR3 is CASHRRDRGYEQYF. The CDR3 DNA is TGCGCCAGCCACCGAAGGGACAGGGGCTACGAGCAGTACTTC.

The chain links TRBV9 to TRBJ2-1; D gene unclear. CDR1 is SGDLS and CDR2 is YYNGEE in the germline V gene. V shed 10 bases and J shed 4 bases, with 6 bases lying between them. This CDR3 comprises 10 residues. CDR3 nucleotides: TGTGCCGCGGTATACAATGAGCAGTTCTTC. It yields the protein CAAVYNEQFF.